This T cell receptor (beta chain) originates from a study of T-cell memory formation after mild COVID-19 listed by TCRdb under 2021. In the study overall: Most TCR sequence clusters were specific to one of the two donors. Two young, previously healthy adult volunteers, one female and one male, were included in the cohort. In two donors, T-cell clones that expanded and contracted after mild COVID-19 were tracked by sequencing TCRalpha and TCRbeta repertoires over time.

On this clonotype itself: Its specific antigen is unknown. There are no base qualities to consult, and no much larger clone falls within one base.

Ficoll-Paque density gradient centrifugation was used to isolate PBMCs. Here is what the overall study found, with its caveats: Clones contracting from day 15 to 85 had balanced CD4/CD8 phenotypes, while a second wave expanding from day 15 to 37 was biased towards CD4+. The study included only a couple of mild cases, and larger cohorts that include severe cases with pre-infection samples were judged to be necessary. Some responding clones were detected in pre-infection memory, which suggested that pre-existing cross-reactive memory T cells had joined the SARS-CoV-2 response. Contracting CD4+ clones were found mainly in CM and EM memory subsets, while CD8+ clones were enriched in EMRA. The second-wave clones that peaked on day 37 were not confirmed to be SARS-CoV-2 specific.

Sequencing used an Illumina NovaSeq 6000. TCRalpha and TCRbeta cDNA libraries were constructed by 5'RACE with constant-segment primers, with sample barcodes and unique molecular identifiers being introduced. RNA was extracted from every sample with Trizol reagent. Libraries were amplified in two PCR steps, with a second sample barcode and Illumina TruSeq adapters added in the second step. Sequencing of the libraries was done on an Illumina NovaSeq, producing 2 x 150 bp paired-end reads. Processing in the source paper ran as follows. With migec v1.2.7, reads were demultiplexed and then collapsed into UMI-guided consensus sequences. Using mixcr v2.1.11, the UMI consensuses were aligned to TRA and TRB V and J templates and assembled into clonotypes. A clonotype was counted as expanded or contracted only if both edgeR and NoisET called the change significant, with noise models trained on biological replicates. For edgeR calls, a false discovery rate-adjusted p below 0.01 and a log2 fold-change threshold of 1 were applied. PCA with hierarchical clustering of max-normalized trajectories of the 1000 most abundant clonotypes was used as exploratory dynamics analysis. The CD4 or CD8 phenotype of responding clones was assigned using the separately sequenced CD4+ and CD8+ repertoires. The public reads were run again by TCRdb, first through fastp at Q25 and then through MiXCR, and only productive beta chains were kept. Rows matching on CDR3 protein sequence are summarized as one entry with the most common DNA and genes. It is TCRdb's table, rather than the study itself, that gives the V and J calls and clone size. Present in this sample are 200,000 to 250,000 distinct CDR3 sequences, around a tenth of which were seen just once. The top ten hold more than 20% of the sample.

Relative to germline, V is 0 bases shorter and J is 1 base shorter, with 9 bases between their ends. The germline V gene specifies SGHVS as CDR1 and FQNEAQ as CDR2. The CDR3, from cysteine to phenylalanine, totals 15 residues. The entry retains the CDR3 DNA only, 45 bases that are in frame from base 1. Sequenced: PBMCs or a T cell subset sorted from them (not recorded which). The TCR originated in a man aged 18 to 30 who had mild COVID-19 (a few samples of this study predate the infection). The sample titles of this study are shuffled in the database, so cell type and time point are left out; the donor was told from shared clones. The chain is made from TRBV7-8 and TRBJ1-2, with the D segment identity uncertain. The nucleotides read TGTGCCAGCAGCTTAGCTGGAACGAATAACTATGGCTACACCTTC. Translated, it reads CASSLAGTNNYGYTF.